Presented here are 25 T cell receptor beta chains from one specimen sequenced in a study of blood T cell repertoires in COVID-19. Profiled with immunoSEQ multiplex PCR; TCRdb holds only in-frame clones, not every one. The data show about 300,000 clones, with approximately 89% seen just once and under 3.5% held by the top ten. The sequenced sample was PBMCs or T cells enriched from blood (not recorded which). Receptors originate from a woman in her fifties or sixties who had been exposed to COVID-19.

V gene TRBV11-2 combines with J gene TRBJ1-2, with a tentative D call TRBD1 (5 bases). Deletions cut 3 bases from V and 4 bases from J, with 18 bases between. Germline assignment: CDR1 SGHAT and CDR2 FQNNGV. CDR3 length equals 16 residues. CDR3 sequence reads: CASSFSGTVPRYGYTF. In DNA, the CDR3 is TGTGCCAGCAGCTTTTCCGGGACTGTCCCCCGCTATGGCTACACCTTC.

The CDR3 region has the DNA TGTGCCAGCAGCCTGGGACAGGCTAATCAGCCCCAGCATTTT. This codes for CASSLGQANQPQHF. The chain uses TRBV5-6 and TRBJ1-5; 8 bases map to TRBD1. After removal of 4 bases from V and 4 bases from J, the junction contained 4 bases not matched to a gene. The CDR3 sequence is 14 residues long. Germline assignment: CDR1 SGHDT and CDR2 YYEEEE.

The V and J genes are TRBV4-1 and TRBJ1-5; D is unresolved. The length of the CDR3 is 15 residues. Germline V gives CDR1 MGHRA, CDR2 YSYEKL. The V end was cut by 4 bases, the J end by 5 bases, with 15 bases between. DNA of the CDR3: TGCGCCAGCAGCCTCTCCCTGGCTCCCTATCAGCCCCAGCATTTT. This codes for CASSLSLAPYQPQHF.

This chain connects TRBV27 to TRBJ2-5, with 12 bases identical to TRBD1. Germline CDR1 and CDR2: MNHEY and SMNVEV (reference sequence). This CDR3 is 15 amino acids long. The ends lost 5 bases at V and 5 bases at J; junction bases unmatched: 6. CDR3: CASSGGTGGLETQYF. The CDR3 DNA reads TGTGCCAGCAGTGGAGGGACAGGGGGCTTGGAGACCCAGTACTTC.

The J gene is TRBJ2-3, the V gene TRBV7-9, with D unclear. Germline V gives CDR1 SEHNR, CDR2 FQNEAQ (reference sequence). This CDR3 is built from 13 residues. Deletions cut 5 bases from V and 5 bases from J, with 11 bases between. CDR3 region: CASSLRLEDTQYF. The CDR3 region has the DNA TGTGCCAGCAGCCTTCGACTGGAAGATACGCAGTATTTT.

The chain is built from TRBV5-4 and TRBJ2-1; 7 nucleotides match TRBD1. CDR3 length: 13 amino acids. With 4 bases clipped from V and 6 bases from J, the junction kept 4 bases outside the gene matches. Germline loops: CDR1 SGHNT, CDR2 YYREEE (reference sequence). CDR3 nucleotide sequence: TGTGCCAGCAGCCCCGGGACAGTCAATGAGCAGTTCTTC. The encoded protein is CASSPGTVNEQFF.

V usage is TRBV6-5 and J usage is TRBJ1-1, with 9 bases matching TRBD1. The V gene's germline CDR1 is MNHEY and CDR2 SVGAGI. The CDR3 is made up of 15 amino acids. The ends lost 6 bases at V and 0 bases at J; junction bases unmatched: 5. The DNA for the CDR3 is TGTGCCAGCAGCCCCGGGACAGGGTTGAACACTGAAGCTTTCTTT. It yields the protein CASSPGTGLNTEAFF.

The chain carries TRBV2 and TRBJ2-3, with 9 bases lining up with TRBD2. V lost 2 bases, J lost 1 base, and 4 bases stayed unmatched. CDR3 length: 16 amino acids. Looked up from germline, CDR1 is SNHLY and CDR2 is FYNNEI. In DNA form, the CDR3 reads TGTGCCAGCAGTGAATCGCGGGGGGGCGGCACAGATACGCAGTATTTT. Amino acids: CASSESRGGGTDTQYF.

Only a few counts were recorded for this clone. The chain recombines TRBV5-1 with TRBJ1-2, with D unresolved. From germline, CDR1 is SGHRS and CDR2 YFSETQ. The CDR3 totals 14 residues. V lost 0 bases, J lost 0 bases, and 6 bases lay in between. CDR3 region: CASSLVSANYGYTF. The CDR3 DNA is TGCGCCAGCAGCTTGGTTTCAGCTAACTATGGCTACACCTTC.

This clone appeared once. The chain is built from TRBV13 and TRBJ2-5; 11 positions agree with TRBD1. Germline lookup yields CDR1 PRHDT and CDR2 FYEKMQ (reference sequence). V dropped 4 bases and J dropped 5; count of bases not matched to a gene: 6. The CDR3 spans 15 residues. In DNA form, the CDR3 reads TGTGCCAGCAGCTCGGACAGGGGGCGCGGGGAGACCCAGTACTTC. The encoded protein is CASSSDRGRGETQYF.

This rearrangement joins TRBV19 to TRBJ1-4; weak D call: TRBD1 (6 bases). The CDR3 length is 15 residues. Germline V CDR1 and CDR2: LNHDA, SQIVND (reference sequence). Trimming shortened V by 2 bases and J by 2 bases, and 9 bases separated the two germline ends. CDR3 amino acids: CASSIITGTNEKLFF. DNA for the CDR3: TGTGCCAGTAGTATAATCACAGGGACTAATGAAAAACTGTTTTTT. Drawing the rest from reference TRBV19 and TRBJ1-4, the complete variable domain is DGGITQSPKYLFRKEGQNVTLSCEQNLNHDAMYWYRQDPGQGLRLIYYSQIVNDFQKGDIAEGYSVSREKKESFPLTVTSAQKNPTAFYLCASSIITGTNEKLFFGSGTQLSVL.

This chain joins TRBV5-8 and TRBJ1-1, with 8 nucleotides matching TRBD1. The germline V gene encodes CDR1 SGHTS and CDR2 YDEGEE. This CDR3 is built from 13 residues. V lost 4 bases to trimming and J lost 5 bases; unmatched junction nucleotides: 4. The CDR3 spells CASSRQGRTEAFF. The CDR3 region has the DNA TGTGCCAGCAGCCGACAGGGGAGGACTGAAGCTTTCTTT. The variable domain in full, with the rest retrieved from reference TRBV5-8 and TRBJ1-1, is EAGVTQSPTHLIKTRGQQATLRCSPISGHTSVYWYQQALGLGLQFLLWYDEGEERNRGNFPPRFSGRQFPNYSSELNVNALELEDSALYLCASSRQGRTEAFFGQGTRLTVV.

This chain joins TRBV3-1 (or the pseudogene TRBV3-2) and TRBJ1-6, with TRBD1 matching 7 bases. The length of the CDR3 is 19 residues. The germline CDR1 and CDR2 sequences are LGHDT and YNNKEL (reference sequence). The V and J ends lost 6 bases and 7 bases, in that order; junction bases with no gene match: 21. CDR3: CASSGVPGQQHQGNSPLHF. In DNA form, the CDR3 reads TGTGCCAGCAGTGGGGTCCCGGGACAGCAACACCAGGGGAATTCACCCCTCCACTTT.

The chain combines TRBV6-6 with TRBJ1-2, with 10 bases that match TRBD1. After removal of 6 bases from V and 8 bases from J, the junction contained 9 bases not matched to a gene. Germline CDR1 reads MNHNY; CDR2 reads SVGAGI (reference sequence). The CDR3 sequence is 14 residues long. The CDR3 DNA reads TGTGCCAGCAGCCGACAGGGGGCTTTCGACGGCTACACCTTC. The encoded protein is CASSRQGAFDGYTF.

The chain couples TRBV4-1 to TRBJ2-3, with unresolved D. V was shortened by 2 bases and J by 0 bases, with 15 bases between the two germline ends. The CDR3 totals 17 residues. Germline values: CDR1 MGHRA, CDR2 YSYEKL. Here the CDR3 reads CASSQKTGVSSTDTQYF. The DNA for the CDR3 is TGCGCCAGCAGCCAAAAAACCGGCGTTAGCAGCACAGATACGCAGTATTTT.

Concerning this clone itself: Other DNA sequences from this sample encode an identical CDR3 as well. The DNA of the CDR3 is TGTGCCAGCAGCCAAGGGTTAGCGGGGGGCCAAGAGACCCAGTACTTC. Amino acid sequence: CASSQGLAGGQETQYF. V and J are TRBV3-1 (or the pseudogene TRBV3-2) and TRBJ2-5, with 10 bases that match TRBD2. In germline, CDR1 is LGHDT, CDR2 YNNKEL (reference sequence). V lost 1 base, J lost 1 base, and 3 bases stayed unmatched. The CDR3 length is 16 residues.

This clone has more than one count but fewer than ten. V and J are TRBV12-3 or TRBV12-4 and TRBJ1-2, with unresolved D. Between the trimmed V and J ends, which lost 5 bases and 4 bases, there was a span of 8 bases. The CDR3 runs 12 residues. CDR3 protein: CASSLGFYGYTF. The DNA of the CDR3 is TGTGCCAGCAGTCTCGGTTTCTATGGCTACACCTTC.

This sequence joins TRBV5-6 and TRBJ1-1, with D possibly matching TRBD1 (5 bases). This CDR3 has 14 residues. Germline loops: CDR1 SGHDT, CDR2 YYEEEE. V lost 4 bases to trimming and J lost 6 bases, with 16 bases between them. CDR3 region: CASSPGWGGSEAFF. CDR3 DNA: TGTGCCAGCAGCCCAGGATGGGGGGGATCTGAAGCTTTCTTT.

This rearrangement joins TRBV28 to TRBJ1-4; TRBD1 aligns across 7 bases. Looked up from germline, CDR1 is MDHEN and CDR2 is SYDVKM. The CDR3 totals 14 residues. J was trimmed by 5 bases and V by 3 bases; bases with no gene match: 3. The CDR3 protein is CASSLAGGNEKLFF. The CDR3 DNA follows: TGTGCCAGCAGTTTGGCAGGGGGAAATGAAAAACTGTTTTTT.

The chain employs TRBV5-1 and TRBJ1-1; D uncertain. This CDR3 has 17 residues. CDR1 is SGHRS and CDR2 is YFSETQ in the germline V gene. V was pared by 1 base and J by 5 bases, with 21 bases between. CDR3: CASSLFYLSEGGTEAFF. For the CDR3, the DNA is TGCGCCAGCAGCTTGTTCTATCTGTCGGAGGGCGGGACTGAAGCTTTCTTT.

Only one count was recorded for this clone. The CDR3 loop is CSASDSGAGGEKLFF. For the CDR3, the DNA is TGCAGTGCTAGTGATTCAGGGGCTGGGGGTGAAAAACTGTTTTTT. The chain carries TRBV20-1 and TRBJ1-4; D perhaps matches TRBD1 (6 bases). Trimming cost V 3 bases and J 7 bases, with 18 bases left between them. The CDR3 contains 15 residues. The V gene's germline CDR1 is DFQATT and CDR2 SNEGSKA (reference sequence).

The chain combines TRBV18 with TRBJ2-3, with TRBD2 as a possible D gene (6 bases). CDR1 is KGHSH and CDR2 is LQKENI in the germline V gene. There are 17 residues in the CDR3. The V end was cut by 3 bases, the J end by 1 base, with 17 bases between. The CDR3 sequence: CASSPSFGGLGTDTQYF. CDR3 DNA: TGTGCCAGCTCACCTAGTTTCGGGGGTCTGGGCACAGATACGCAGTATTTT.

The genes are TRBV14 and TRBJ2-7; 9 bases are a match to TRBD1. CDR1 SGHDN and CDR2 FVKESK come from the germline V gene. The ends lost 4 bases at V and 3 bases at J; junction bases unmatched: 1. CDR3 length: 13 amino acids. CDR3 nucleotides: TGTGCCAGCAGCCGGGACAGGGTCTACGAGCAGTACTTC. It specifies CASSRDRVYEQYF.

The chain is built from TRBV5-4 and TRBJ1-2; TRBD1 matches at 7 bases. The germline CDR1 and CDR2 sequences are SGHNT and YYREEE (reference sequence). This CDR3 is 14 amino acids long. Losses at the gene ends were 4 bases for V and 2 bases for J; bases not matched to a gene: 5. The CDR3 spells CASSTRDRNYGYTF. In DNA, the CDR3 is TGTGCCAGCAGCACGAGGGACAGAAACTATGGCTACACCTTC.

The chain joins TRBV5-5 to TRBJ1-1, with D possibly TRBD1 on 5 matching bases. The CDR3 sequence is 16 residues long. V was clipped by 3 bases and J by 3 bases, with 18 bases between them. Germline-derived CDR1 and CDR2 are SGHKS and YYEKEE (reference sequence). The CDR3 spells CASSSQRGVHYTEAFF. CDR3 nucleotides: TGTGCCAGCAGCTCCCAACGGGGGGTTCATTACACTGAAGCTTTCTTT.